Sequencing of this T cell receptor (beta chain) was carried out in a study of long-term antiretroviral therapy in people with HIV. Study observations and caveats: Diversity increased after ART yet remained lower than in transplant donor controls.

The V and J ends lost 2 bases and 10 bases respectively, with 12 bases between them. The germline CDR1 and CDR2 sequences are SGDLS and YYNGEE. The CDR3 covers 13 residues. Sequencing used immunoSEQ v3.0 at survey level. Repertoires were generated with immunoSEQ multiplex PCR, while TCRdb's copy carries only in-frame clones and drops some. The repertoire consists of about 24,000 clones, with roughly four fifths occurring once and the leading ten covering approximately 6.1%. This clone showed up just once. Its target is unknown. The sequence was collected from a young man with HIV. Specimen: unsorted PBMCs, collected 4.4 years after starting antiretroviral therapy. This chain joins TRBV9 and TRBJ1-4; D unclear. The CDR3 here is CASSVDWEGKLFF. The CDR3 nucleotides are TGTGCCAGCAGCGTGGATTGGGAAGGAAAACTGTTTTTT. Filled out from reference TRBV9 and TRBJ1-4, the complete variable domain reads DSGVTQTPKHLITATGQRVTLRCSPRSGDLSVYWYQQSLDQGLQFLIQYYNGEERAKGNILERFSAQQFPDLHSELNLSSLELGDSALYFCASSVDWEGKLFFGSGTQLSVL.